A single sample is the source of the 6 T cell receptor beta chains below, sequenced in a study of response to subunit inactivated influenza vaccine. In TCRdb, the RT-PCR reads were re-called with MiXCR into one record per CDR3 protein. The sample yields some 500,000 distinct CDR3 sequences, about 15% seen once. The source material was CD4+ T cells sorted from PBMCs, sampled less than 30 months after vaccination. The receptors stem from a man between 50 and 69 years old who received an inactivated influenza vaccine.

The sample holds a few counts of this clonotype. The chain couples TRBV12-3 or TRBV12-4 to TRBJ2-7; D remains ambiguous. V was shortened by 6 bases and J by 9 bases, with 15 bases between the two germline ends. The CDR3 runs to 12 residues. This CDR3 is CASSRQEVAQYF. CDR3 in DNA: TGTGCCAGCAGCAGGCAAGAAGTTGCGCAGTACTTC.

This clonotype was counted between two and nine times. The genes are TRBV9 and TRBJ2-2, with D hard to call. Trimming took 0 bases from V and 4 from J, leaving 7 bases between them. The CDR3 loop spans 14 amino acids. The germline V gene encodes CDR1 SGDLS and CDR2 YYNGEE. CDR3: CASSVVAATGELFF. CDR3 DNA: TGTGCCAGCAGCGTAGTAGCCGCCACCGGGGAGCTGTTTTTT.

This clonotype was observed a handful of times. The gene calls are TRBV28 and TRBJ1-5, with D perhaps TRBD1 (6 bases). CDR1 and CDR2 (germline): MDHEN, SYDVKM. V shed 2 bases and J shed 6 bases, with 11 bases lying between them. The CDR3 length is 14 residues. The CDR3 is CASSLPQGGQPQHF. The CDR3 bases are TGTGCCAGCAGTTTACCACAGGGAGGTCAGCCCCAGCATTTT.

This clonotype was detected only a few times. The chain couples TRBV20-1 to TRBJ1-2, with a tentative D call TRBD1 (6 bases). Germline V gene sequence: CDR1 DFQATT, CDR2 SNEGSKA (reference sequence). The CDR3 runs to 12 residues. Trimming pared 5 bases from V and 4 bases from J, leaving 11 bases between. CDR3 residues: CSALGQTYGYTF. CDR3 bases: TGCAGTGCTCTTGGACAGACCTATGGCTACACCTTC.

The chain is built from TRBV6-1 and TRBJ2-1; D is unresolved. Trimming took off 2 bases at V and 1 base at J, with 15 bases between the two ends. Germline lookup yields CDR1 MNHNS and CDR2 SASEGT. This CDR3 spans 17 amino acids. This CDR3 is CASSEMRLLLSYNEQFF. DNA for the CDR3: TGTGCCAGCAGTGAAATGAGACTCCTCCTGTCCTACAATGAGCAGTTCTTC.

The chain carries TRBV6-6 and TRBJ1-3, with D unresolved. The CDR3 sequence is 13 residues long. Trimming took 0 bases from V and 4 from J, leaving 4 bases between them. Germline loops: CDR1 MNHNY, CDR2 SVGAGI (reference sequence). The CDR3 bases are TGTGCCAGCAGTTACTCGAAGGGAAACACCATATATTTT. Protein product: CASSYSKGNTIYF.